Below are 32 T cell receptor beta chains sequenced from a single sample in a study of blood T cells in healthy people across ages. The use of a sample-barcoded 5' primer and a J-beta primer mix characterized a second PCR of roughly 6 to 11 cycles. TCRdb reprocessed the 5' RACE reads with MiXCR, giving one entry per CDR3 protein. The sample contains 700,000 to 950,000 distinct CDR3 sequences, about three fifths of which appear only once. The sample taken for sequencing was blood. The source is a man aged 30-40 years in good health.

The rearrangement links TRBV11-2 to TRBJ2-7; tentative D call: TRBD1 (6 bases). The J call is uncertain, as TRBJ2-5 better fits the DNA end. In germline, CDR1 is SGHAT, CDR2 FQNNGV. The CDR3 runs to 14 residues. CDR3 protein: CASSPTTGPETQYF. DNA for the CDR3: TGTGCCAGCAGTCCTACGACAGGACCAGAGACCCAGTACTTC.

This chain links TRBV7-9 with TRBJ1-4, with no clear D. The CDR3 has 14 amino acids. The V and J ends lost 5 bases and 4 bases respectively, with 11 bases between them. The germline V gene has CDR1 SEHNR and CDR2 FQNEAQ (reference sequence). CDR3 coding DNA: TGTGCCAGCAGCGCTTCCGGGATTAATGAAAAACTGTTTTTT. This gives the protein CASSASGINEKLFF.

This chain uses TRBV28 with TRBJ1-2; the match to TRBD1 covers 12 bases. V lost 4 bases, J lost 8 bases, and 5 bases stayed unmatched. Looked up from germline, CDR1 is MDHEN and CDR2 is SYDVKM. The CDR3 has 14 residues. The CDR3, as DNA: TGTGCCAGCAGTTCCCCGGGACAGGGGGCGGGCTACACCTTC. Translating gives CASSSPGQGAGYTF.

The rearrangement joins TRBV4-3 to TRBJ2-1; 8 bases align to TRBD2. This CDR3 contains 15 residues. V gave up 7 bases and J gave up 10 bases; unmatched junction bases: 15. The V gene's germline CDR1 is LGHNA and CDR2 YSLEER. CDR3 nucleotide sequence: TGCGCCAGCACCCTCTATACGGGAGGGGAATACGAGCAGTTCTTC. This translates into CASTLYTGGEYEQFF.

The gene calls are TRBV7-2 and TRBJ2-1, with 8 bases lining up with TRBD1. The germline CDR1 and CDR2 sequences are SGHTA and FQGNSA. The CDR3 spans 16 residues. V shed 1 base, J shed 7 bases, and the junction held 9 bases outside the gene matches. The CDR3, as DNA: TGTGCCAGCAGCTTAGGGAGACAGGGGCGGTGGAATGAGCAGTTCTTC. It yields the protein CASSLGRQGRWNEQFF.

The CDR3 DNA sequence: TGTGCCAGCAGCTTAGGTTACTTGGGCAAGAACACTGAAGCTTTCTTT. Protein sequence: CASSLGYLGKNTEAFF. The chain uses TRBV7-8 and TRBJ1-1; D remains unclear. The CDR3 extends over 16 amino acids. The germline gives CDR1 SGHVS, CDR2 FQNEAQ. V lost 1 base, J lost 1 base, and 13 bases lay in between.

CDR3 bases: TGTGCCAGCAGTGTAGGGCTAGGGCACACCGGGGAGCTGTTTTTT. Translating gives CASSVGLGHTGELFF. This chain joins TRBV2 and TRBJ2-2; D remains unclear. The CDR3 extends over 15 amino acids. V lost 4 bases to trimming and J lost 3 bases, with 12 bases between them. The germline V gene has CDR1 SNHLY and CDR2 FYNNEI.

The chain combines TRBV5-1 with TRBJ2-5, with D possibly being TRBD2 (5 bases). Trimming left V 5 bases short and J 4 bases short, with 15 bases between. This CDR3 is built from 14 residues. Germline CDR1 SGHRS, CDR2 YFSETQ. DNA for the CDR3: TGCGCCAGCAGTCAGCCGGGAAACCGAGAGACCCAGTACTTC. Translated: CASSQPGNRETQYF.

J is TRBJ1-2 and V is TRBV6-1; TRBD1 might be the D (5 bases). Germline assignment: CDR1 MNHNS and CDR2 SASEGT. Trimming removed 0 bases from V and 8 bases from J, with 7 bases in between. CDR3 size: 12 residues. The CDR3 DNA reads TGTGCCAGCAGTGAAGCTGGACACGGCTACACCTTC. Protein product: CASSEAGHGYTF.

In this sample, this clonotype turned up a few times. This chain connects TRBV3-1 to TRBJ2-1, with D possibly being TRBD2 (6 bases). This CDR3 contains 17 residues. The V gene lost 5 bases and the J gene lost 9 bases, with 26 bases spanning the gap. CDR1 is LGHDT, CDR2 YNNKEL, per germline (reference sequence). For the CDR3, the DNA is TGTGCCAGCAGCTTAAAATTGCCCGGGACTCATGGGATTGAGCAGTTCTTC. As protein: CASSLKLPGTHGIEQFF.

This clonotype was seen only a few times. For the CDR3, the DNA is TGTGCCAGCAGCTTAGTTTCCGGACAGGGGTTGCGGGAGCAGTACTTC. Translation gives CASSLVSGQGLREQYF. The rearrangement uses TRBV7-2 and TRBJ2-7, with 9 positions matching TRBD1. Germline-derived CDR1 and CDR2 are SGHTA and FQGNSA. The CDR3 sequence is 16 residues long. The V gene end was trimmed by 1 base and the J gene end by 7 bases; junction bases not matched to a gene: 11.

This clonotype was seen once. This chain connects TRBV12-3 or TRBV12-4 to TRBJ1-5, with a possible D match to TRBD1 (5 bases). The CDR3 has 16 amino acids. V dropped 1 base and J dropped 0 bases, with 10 bases sitting between them. CDR3 DNA sequence: TGTGCCAGCAGTTTAGACGACAGCCATAGCAATCAGCCCCAGCATTTT. Encoded protein: CASSLDDSHSNQPQHF.

The sample holds a few counts of this clonotype. The V call is TRBV7-9, the J call TRBJ2-3; no clear D gene. In germline, CDR1 is SEHNR, CDR2 FQNEAQ (reference sequence). V lost 2 bases, J lost 2 bases, and 8 bases lay in between. The CDR3 length is 14 residues. CDR3 sequence reads: CASSLFANTDTQYF. The CDR3 DNA is TGTGCCAGCAGCTTATTTGCAAACACAGATACGCAGTATTTT.

This chain connects TRBV7-9 to TRBJ2-1; 8 bases are shared with TRBD1. V was pared by 5 bases and J by 5 bases, with 5 bases of the junction left unmatched. The germline gives CDR1 SEHNR, CDR2 FQNEAQ (reference sequence). CDR3 size: 14 residues. CDR3 DNA: TGTGCCAGCAGCATAGTACAGGGGGACAATGAGCAGTTCTTC. Translation gives CASSIVQGDNEQFF.

The J gene is TRBJ2-1, the V gene TRBV20-1; weak D call: TRBD1 (6 bases). The V end was cut by 4 bases, the J end by 9 bases, with 19 bases between. The CDR3 has 14 residues. Germline CDR1 and CDR2: DFQATT and SNEGSKA (reference sequence). The CDR3 sequence: CSATPGQGIGEQFF. As DNA, the CDR3 is TGCAGTGCTACCCCCGGCCAGGGGATTGGTGAGCAGTTCTTC.

The count of this clonotype is one. The V and J genes are TRBV9 and TRBJ1-2, with D hard to call. CDR1 SGDLS and CDR2 YYNGEE come from the germline V gene. Trimming cost V 0 bases and J 5 bases, with 14 bases left between them. The CDR3 contains 15 residues. The CDR3 loop reads CASSVGGISPYGYTF. The CDR3 coding sequence is TGTGCCAGCAGCGTAGGGGGTATCAGCCCTTATGGCTACACCTTC.

V is TRBV5-1 and J is TRBJ2-4, with TRBD2 matching over 11 bases. With the DNA end fitting TRBJ2-7 better, the J assignment may be wrong. This CDR3 region has 20 residues. Germline V gene data show CDR1 as SGHRS and CDR2 as YFSETQ. The CDR3 nucleotides are TGCGCCAGCAGCCCCCGCGGGTTGGTAGCGGGAGGGCCTTCGACCTACGAGCAGTACTTC. Residues: CASSPRGLVAGGPSTYEQYF.

This clonotype was counted a few times. V usage is TRBV7-9 and J usage is TRBJ1-5, with 7 nucleotides matching TRBD1. In germline, CDR1 is SEHNR, CDR2 FQNEAQ (reference sequence). The CDR3 consists of 14 residues. Unmatched junction bases numbered 5, after V lost 6 bases and J lost 3 bases. The CDR3 DNA sequence: TGTGCCAGCAGAAAACAGGGGCCCAATCAGCCCCAGCATTTT. As protein: CASRKQGPNQPQHF.

This clonotype has only a few counts. The rearrangement links TRBV25-1 to TRBJ2-3, with no clear D. V lost 7 bases and J lost 6, with 5 bases in between. CDR1 is MGHDK, CDR2 SYGVNS, per germline. The CDR3 is made up of 10 amino acids. The CDR3, as DNA: TGTGCCAGCATTGGGGATACGCAGTATTTT. It encodes CASIGDTQYF.

The genes are TRBV7-2 and TRBJ2-3, with D hard to call. The CDR3 has 12 amino acids. Germline V gene lookup returns CDR1 SGHTA and CDR2 FQGNSA. With 3 bases removed from V and 11 bases from J, the gap between germline ends came to 12 bases. The CDR3 loop reads CASSFSEVKQYF. In DNA form, the CDR3 reads TGTGCCAGCAGCTTCTCAGAGGTCAAGCAGTATTTT.

In DNA, the CDR3 is TGCAGTGCTAGATCAGGGATCGGGTCCCAAGAGACCCAGTACTTC. Translation gives CSARSGIGSQETQYF. The chain recombines TRBV20-1 with TRBJ2-5, with TRBD1 as a possible D gene (5 bases). CDR3 length: 15 amino acids. Trimming cost V 2 bases and J 1 base, with 14 bases left between them. Looked up from germline, CDR1 is DFQATT and CDR2 is SNEGSKA (reference sequence).

This clonotype occurred once. The chain carries TRBV2 and TRBJ1-6, with unresolved D. This CDR3 is 13 amino acids long. V lost 6 bases and J 8 bases, leaving 11 bases between the germline ends. The germline V gene encodes CDR1 SNHLY and CDR2 FYNNEI. The CDR3 region is CASRISGDSPLHF. The CDR3 coding sequence is TGTGCCAGCAGGATAAGCGGGGATTCACCCCTCCACTTT. Drawing the rest from reference TRBV2 and TRBJ1-6, the complete variable domain is EPEVTQTPSHQVTQMGQEVILRCVPISNHLYFYWYRQILGQKVEFLVSFYNNEISEKSEIFDDQFSVERPDGSNFTLKIRSTKLEDSAMYFCASRISGDSPLHFGNGTRLTVT.

The V gene is TRBV21-1, the J gene TRBJ2-7; the table names TRBD1, a call not compared with the DNA. TRBV21-1 is classified as a pseudogene. This CDR3 is built from 14 residues. CDR3 sequence (DNA): TGTGCCAGCAGCAAAGCTGCCCAGGGGTACGAGCAGTACTTC. Its protein product is CASSKAAQGYEQYF.

The CDR3 DNA reads as TGTGCCTGGAGTGAGGGACATCTCAATGGCTACACCTTC. This encodes CAWSEGHLNGYTF. V gene TRBV30 combines with J gene TRBJ1-2; D might be TRBD1 (6 bases). The CDR3 is 13 amino acids. V was clipped by 1 base and J by 6 bases, with 12 bases between them. The germline V gene has CDR1 GTSNPN and CDR2 SVGIG (reference sequence).

This clonotype was detected a few times. The V call is TRBV6-2 or TRBV6-3, the J call TRBJ2-7; D remains ambiguous. The germline gives CDR1 MNHEY, CDR2 SVGEGT. V lost 7 bases to trimming and J lost 4 bases, with 11 bases between them. The CDR3 is made up of 12 amino acids. CDR3 nucleotides: TGTGCCAGCAAGGAAGGGCGGTACGAGCAGTACTTC. It specifies CASKEGRYEQYF.

This chain uses TRBV29-1 with TRBJ2-4; D is ambiguous. The CDR3 totals 10 residues. Trimming cost V 6 bases and J 8 bases, with 8 bases left between them. Germline loops: CDR1 SQVTM, CDR2 ANQGSEA. CDR3 region: CSVTKDIQYF. CDR3 nucleotides: TGCAGCGTAACTAAAGACATTCAGTACTTC.

The genes are TRBV7-9 and TRBJ1-4; D call uncertain. The V gene lost 8 bases and the J gene lost 0 bases, with 19 bases spanning the gap. The CDR3 runs 17 residues. Germline V gives CDR1 SEHNR, CDR2 FQNEAQ (reference sequence). CDR3 DNA sequence: TGTGCCAGCTGGGATGGGAAAGCCGGGGCAACTAATGAAAAACTGTTTTTT. Translating it yields CASWDGKAGATNEKLFF.

This clonotype was recorded a few times. This chain uses TRBV7-2 with TRBJ1-2; 7 positions match TRBD1. Trimming removed 5 bases from V and 8 bases from J; junction bases left unmatched: 8. The germline CDR1 and CDR2 sequences are SGHTA and FQGNSA. This CDR3 has 13 residues. The CDR3 sequence is CASSQQGRGGYTF. The CDR3 DNA reads TGTGCCAGCAGCCAACAGGGGAGAGGGGGCTACACCTTC.

The chain carries TRBV4-1 and TRBJ2-1; a possible D gene is TRBD1 (5 bases). Trimming pared 5 bases from V and 8 bases from J, leaving 16 bases between. The CDR3 is 14 amino acids. CDR1 is MGHRA and CDR2 is YSYEKL in the germline V gene. The CDR3 bases are TGCGCCAGCAGCAAGGGTGTAGGGGTACATGAGCAGTTCTTC. This sequence encodes CASSKGVGVHEQFF.

This chain connects TRBV4-3 to TRBJ2-1; D possibly corresponds to TRBD2 (6 bases). Germline loops: CDR1 LGHNA, CDR2 YSLEER. CDR3 length: 15 amino acids. V was shortened by 0 bases and J by 10 bases, with 16 bases between the two germline ends. The CDR3 spells CASSQDGGREREQFF. As DNA, the CDR3 is TGCGCCAGCAGCCAAGATGGGGGTCGGGAGCGAGAGCAGTTCTTC.

A few counts support this clonotype. The J gene is TRBJ2-1, the V gene TRBV9; maybe TRBD2 (5 bases). The CDR3 contains 17 residues. V was shortened by 4 bases and J by 0 bases, with 17 bases between the two germline ends. CDR1 and CDR2 (germline): SGDLS, YYNGEE. The CDR3: CASSPRGPYSSYNEQFF. In DNA, the CDR3 is TGTGCCAGCAGCCCGCGAGGGCCCTATAGCTCCTACAATGAGCAGTTCTTC. Filled out from reference TRBV9 and TRBJ2-1, the complete variable domain reads DSGVTQTPKHLITATGQRVTLRCSPRSGDLSVYWYQQSLDQGLQFLIQYYNGEERAKGNILERFSAQQFPDLHSELNLSSLELGDSALYFCASSPRGPYSSYNEQFFGPGTRLTVL.

This chain connects TRBV9 to TRBJ2-6; D unclear. The germline CDR1 and CDR2 sequences are SGDLS and YYNGEE. The CDR3 is 16 amino acids. The V end was cut by 0 bases, the J end by 0 bases, with 7 bases between. In nucleotides, the CDR3 is TGTGCCAGCAGCGTAGGACTGGGCTCTGGGGCCAACGTCCTGACTTTC. It yields the protein CASSVGLGSGANVLTF.